This T cell receptor (beta chain) was captured in a study of blood T cell repertoires in COVID-19. Only in-frame clones appear in the TCRdb table, and some are missing; sequencing was by immunoSEQ multiplex PCR. The data contain 250,000 to 300,000 clones, 88% of them singletons. The germline V gene has CDR1 LNHNV and CDR2 YYDKDF (reference sequence). V was shortened by 0 bases and J by 1 base, with 6 bases between the two germline ends. The CDR3 totals 14 residues. The chain carries TRBV15 and TRBJ1-2; the D is unclear. This clonotype was obtained from a woman aged 70-85 years with COVID-19, enrolled during active disease. Sequences were obtained from peripheral blood. The DNA of the CDR3 is TGTGCCACCAGCAGAGATGGCGGTAACTATGGCTACACCTTC. Translated: CATSRDGGNYGYTF.